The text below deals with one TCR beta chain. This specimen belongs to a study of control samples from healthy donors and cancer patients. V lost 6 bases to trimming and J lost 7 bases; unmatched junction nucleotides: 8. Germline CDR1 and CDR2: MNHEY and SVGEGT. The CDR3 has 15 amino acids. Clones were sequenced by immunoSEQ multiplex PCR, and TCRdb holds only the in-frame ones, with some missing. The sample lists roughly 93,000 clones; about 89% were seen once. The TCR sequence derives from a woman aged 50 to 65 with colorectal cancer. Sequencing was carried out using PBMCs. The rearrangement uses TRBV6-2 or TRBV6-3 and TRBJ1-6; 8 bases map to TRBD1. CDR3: CASSMGQADNSPLHF. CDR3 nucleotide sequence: TGTGCCAGCAGCATGGGACAGGCGGACAATTCACCCCTCCACTTT.